This record concerns one T cell receptor beta chain sequence. This clonotype occurred many times. Its antigen is not yet known. No much larger clonotype is one base removed from it; base qualities were not supplied. The study deep-sequenced TCR repertoires of sorted CD4+ and CD8+ blood T cells from severe aplastic anemia patients and healthy subjects. Ficoll-Paque density gradient centrifugation was used to isolate peripheral blood mononuclear cells. Before DNA extraction, CD4+ and CD8+ T cells were sorted with FACS or magnetic beads. The germline V gene provides CDR1 SNHLY and CDR2 FYNNEI. The germline V and J ends show losses of 8 bases and 9 bases respectively, and no gene match explains 4 bases of the junction. The CDR3 holds 13 amino acids from the cysteine to the phenylalanine. The only DNA kept is the CDR3, 39 bases in frame from the first base. This entry is derived from a study of CD8+CD57+ T cells in acquired aplastic anemia (dated by TCRdb to about 2018). Background for the entire study: A mean of roughly 2.9 ug of DNA, ranging from about 0.2 to 27.4 ug, was extracted from sorted CD4+ and CD8+ cells. Mean read counts for healthy donor samples were about 10.8 million for CD4+ cells and fewer than 12 million for CD8+ cells. Broader findings and caveats from the paper: Between patients and healthy controls, no significant difference in CD8+ Simpson's diversity was found (P=0.060). Around 27 CD8+ CDR3 sequences were found to be shared between patients and controls, but these sequences appeared to be highly expressed in patients and within the immunodominant clones of the patients.

Genomic DNA served as template for TCR beta VDJ combination and CDR3 sequence profiling. TCR repertoire sequencing was run on an Illumina HiSeq 2000. The study's processing was this. TRBV/TRBJ rearrangement plots, CDR3 size and DJ length profiles, and Simpson's diversity index were used to evaluate the repertoires. Whichever DNA sequence was most abundant in the deep sequencing data was defined as the immunodominant clone. CDR3 amino acid sequences were screened for sharing across subjects and compared with published repertoires and the VDJdb database. TCRdb reran the public reads through fastp at Q25 and MiXCR, keeping productive beta chains. Every distinct CDR3 protein forms one entry, paired with its most common genes and DNA. The V and J calls here are based on TCRdb, not the publication. This sample is represented by roughly 150,000 distinct CDR3 sequences; roughly 45% of them were singletons. In total, the top ten clones hold approximately 1.1% of the sample.

Sequencing input: sorted CD4+, CD8+, or CD8+CD57+ T cells (not recorded which) from PBMCs. The sequence came from a human donor in good health. The chain links TRBV2 with TRBJ1-6; 10 bases in between match TRBD1. Here is the DNA: TGTGCCAGCCCGGGACAGGGGTCTTCACCCCTCCACTTT. Its translation is CASPGQGSSPLHF.